This is a list of T cell receptor beta chains from one sample in a study of cytomegalovirus exposure and HLA in healthy donors. Assay used: immunoSEQ multiplex PCR; TCRdb lists only in-frame clones, some missing. This sample has a few hundred thousand clones, with about 81% found just once. The sequencing input was PBMCs. Every receptor here comes from a woman aged 60 to 75 in good health and CMV-seropositive. CDR3s include the opening cysteine and the closing phenylalanine or tryptophan. Fields, in order: J gene, V gene, CDR3 protein.

TRBJ2-7,TRBV5-1,CASSLERRGDEQYF
TRBJ1-5,TRBV2,CASSDWGDQPQHF
TRBJ2-3,TRBV5-1,CASSYTDTQYF
TRBJ2-3,TRBV7-2,CASSRSGGSSTDTQYF
TRBJ2-7,TRBV6-1,CASRAQGLRYEQYF
TRBJ2-7,TRBV5-1,CASSLEEASGRAEQYF
TRBJ2-5,TRBV27,CASTLFGGSLETQYF
TRBJ1-5,TRBV6-6,CASTDGDSQFNQPQHF
TRBJ2-7,TRBV4-1,CASSPSSGGPSSYEQYF
TRBJ2-7,TRBV5-4,CASSTFSGGLSYEQYF
TRBJ1-1,TRBV7-9,CASSLTGENTEAFF
TRBJ2-2,TRBV15,CATSTPGLATGELFF
TRBJ1-1,TRBV10-1,CASSDQLGTEAFF
-,TRBV9,CASSVGGLAGYEQYF
TRBJ1-1,TRBV28,CASSLGAEAFF
TRBJ2-3,TRBV9,CASSVGLRTSGRADTQYF
TRBJ2-1,TRBV19,CATGHFYNEQFF
TRBJ1-3,TRBV5-1,CASSLGQAGNTIYF
TRBJ2-1,TRBV5-6,CASSLSRGYEQFF
TRBJ1-2,TRBV7-9,CASSLVKFGSGGNVNGYTF
TRBJ1-2,TRBV10-1,CAKKVGYREGSYGYTF
TRBJ2-7,TRBV7-9,CASSLGLVPTEQYF
TRBJ2-7,TRBV28,CASRQSGSPHEQYF
TRBJ2-7,TRBV5-1,CASSPAGAYEQYF
TRBJ2-2,TRBV7-2,CASGRGIGELFF
TRBJ2-3,TRBV9,CASSWGTGGDTQYF
TRBJ1-2,TRBV5-1,CASSPPGGRLDGYTF
TRBJ2-3,TRBV5-1,CASSFREPTDTQYF
TRBJ1-5,TRBV27,CASSLWGDQPQHF
TRBJ2-3,TRBV6-6,CASKISHEDTQYF
TRBJ2-2,TRBV2,CASSRTGQGGELFF
TRBJ1-1,TRBV7-2,CASSPRDSNTEAFF
TRBJ1-2,TRBV7-3,CASSSNGLVGYTF
TRBJ1-1,TRBV6-5,CASRQRTGRNTEAFF
TRBJ2-1,TRBV7-9,CASSFGDFYNEQFF
TRBJ2-3,TRBV5-1,CASSLDSWSDTQYF
TRBJ2-2,TRBV19,CASSRPHNTGELFF
TRBJ2-7,TRBV4-1,CASSQAPSTGGPYEQYF
TRBJ1-2,TRBV5-1,CATSPGGAKYGYTF
TRBJ2-2,TRBV9,CASKRREGTGELFF
TRBJ2-7,TRBV29-1,CSVEGKARGRYEQYF
TRBJ1-3,TRBV18,CASSIDISGNTIYF
TRBJ1-5,TRBV7-9,CASSLGNSNQPQHF
TRBJ2-1,TRBV18,CASSLDPLAGGSSYNEQFF
TRBJ1-3,TRBV6-5,CASSGGHISGNTIYF
TRBJ1-2,TRBV30,CAWSAWQGDDGYTF
TRBJ2-1,TRBV2,CASSGRGPYNEQFF
TRBJ1-2,TRBV5-1,CASSLSGYGTANYGYTF
TRBJ2-2,TRBV6-5,CASSIGTVASGELFF